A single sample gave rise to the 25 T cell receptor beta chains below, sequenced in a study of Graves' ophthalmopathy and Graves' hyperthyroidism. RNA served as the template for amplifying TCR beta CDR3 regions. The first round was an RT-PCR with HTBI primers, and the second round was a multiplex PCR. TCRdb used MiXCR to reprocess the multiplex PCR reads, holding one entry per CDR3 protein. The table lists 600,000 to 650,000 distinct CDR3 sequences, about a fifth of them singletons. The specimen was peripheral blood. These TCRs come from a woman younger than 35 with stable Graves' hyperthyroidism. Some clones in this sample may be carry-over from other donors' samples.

In DNA, the CDR3 is TGCGCCAGCAGCCAGAGGACAGCATTGACTGAAGCTTTCTTT. As protein: CASSQRTALTEAFF. The gene calls are TRBV4-1 and TRBJ1-1; possible D gene TRBD1, 6 bases. This CDR3 has 14 amino acids. The V and J ends lost 3 bases and 5 bases respectively, with 13 bases between them. The germline gives CDR1 MGHRA, CDR2 YSYEKL.

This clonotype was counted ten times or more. CDR3 protein: CASAKSGGHNTEAFF. As DNA, the CDR3 is TGCGCCAGCGCTAAGTCCGGGGGGCATAACACTGAAGCTTTCTTT. The chain combines TRBV5-1 with TRBJ1-1; perhaps TRBD1 as D (6 bases). Trimming left V 7 bases short and J 2 bases short, with 18 bases between. The CDR3 is 15 amino acids. Per germline, CDR1 SGHRS and CDR2 YFSETQ.

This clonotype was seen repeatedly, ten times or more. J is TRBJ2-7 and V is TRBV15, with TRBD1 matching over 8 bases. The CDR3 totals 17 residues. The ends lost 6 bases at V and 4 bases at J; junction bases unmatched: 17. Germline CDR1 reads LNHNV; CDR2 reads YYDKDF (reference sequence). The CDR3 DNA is TGTGCCACCAGTTCCAAATCCGGACAGGGCCGCGCGTACGAGCAGTACTTC. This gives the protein CATSSKSGQGRAYEQYF.

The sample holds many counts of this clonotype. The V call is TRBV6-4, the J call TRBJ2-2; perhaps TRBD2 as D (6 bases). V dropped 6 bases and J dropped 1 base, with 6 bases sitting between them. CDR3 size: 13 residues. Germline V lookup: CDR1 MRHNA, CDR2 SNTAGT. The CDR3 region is CASSGGNTGELFF. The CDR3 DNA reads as TGTGCCAGCAGCGGGGGGAACACCGGGGAGCTGTTTTTT.

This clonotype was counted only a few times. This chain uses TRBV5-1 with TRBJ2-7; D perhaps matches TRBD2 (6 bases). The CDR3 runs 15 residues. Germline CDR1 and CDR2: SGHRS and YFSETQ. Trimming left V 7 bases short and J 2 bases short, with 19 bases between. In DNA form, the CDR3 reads TGCGCCAGCTCCCCGCGCGGGGCCTTAACCTACGAGCAGTACTTC. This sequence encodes CASSPRGALTYEQYF.

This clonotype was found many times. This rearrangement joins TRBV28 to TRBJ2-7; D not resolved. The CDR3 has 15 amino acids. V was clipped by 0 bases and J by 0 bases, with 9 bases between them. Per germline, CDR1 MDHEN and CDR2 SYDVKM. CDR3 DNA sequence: TGTGCCAGCAGTTTATGGGGTAGCAACTCCTACGAGCAGTACTTC. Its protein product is CASSLWGSNSYEQYF. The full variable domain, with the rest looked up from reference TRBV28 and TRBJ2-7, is DVKVTQSSRYLVKRTGEKVFLECVQDMDHENMFWYRQDPGLGLRLIYFSYDVKMKEKGDIPEGYSVSREKKERFSLILESASTNQTSMYLCASSLWGSNSYEQYFGPGTRLTVT.

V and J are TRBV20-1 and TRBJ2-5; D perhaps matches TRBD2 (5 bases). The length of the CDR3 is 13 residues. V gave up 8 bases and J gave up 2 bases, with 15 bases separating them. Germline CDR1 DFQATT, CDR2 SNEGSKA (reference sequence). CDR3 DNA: TGCAGTCCACGGGAATCACCTCAAGAGACCCAGTACTTC. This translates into CSPRESPQETQYF.

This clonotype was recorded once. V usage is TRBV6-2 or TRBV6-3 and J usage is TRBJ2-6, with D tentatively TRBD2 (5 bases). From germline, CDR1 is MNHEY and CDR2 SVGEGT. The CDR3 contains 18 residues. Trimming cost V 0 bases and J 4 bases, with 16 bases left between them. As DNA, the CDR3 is TGTGCCAGCAGTTACTCGATGCGACGGGGAACCGGGGCCAACGTCCTGACTTTC. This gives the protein CASSYSMRRGTGANVLTF.

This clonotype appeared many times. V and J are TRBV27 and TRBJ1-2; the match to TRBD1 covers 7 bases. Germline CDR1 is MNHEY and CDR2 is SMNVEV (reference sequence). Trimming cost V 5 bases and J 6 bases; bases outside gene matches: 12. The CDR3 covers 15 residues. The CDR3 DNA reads TGTGCCAGCAGTCGGGACATGACAGGGACGAATGGCTACACCTTC. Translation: CASSRDMTGTNGYTF.

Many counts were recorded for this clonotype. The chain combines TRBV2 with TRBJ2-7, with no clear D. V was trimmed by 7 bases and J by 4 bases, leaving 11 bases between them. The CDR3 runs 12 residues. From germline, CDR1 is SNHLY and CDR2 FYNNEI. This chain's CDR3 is CASTGRKYEQYF. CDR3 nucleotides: TGTGCCAGCACCGGCCGGAAGTACGAGCAGTACTTC.

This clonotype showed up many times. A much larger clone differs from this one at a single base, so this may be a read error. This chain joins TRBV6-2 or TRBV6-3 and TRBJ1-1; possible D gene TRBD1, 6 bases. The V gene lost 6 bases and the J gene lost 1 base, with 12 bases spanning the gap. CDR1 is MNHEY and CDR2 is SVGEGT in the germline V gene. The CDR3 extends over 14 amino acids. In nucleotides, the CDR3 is TGTGCCAGCAGCTACGGACAGAGGAACACTGAAGCTTTCTTT. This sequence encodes CASSYGQRNTEAFF.

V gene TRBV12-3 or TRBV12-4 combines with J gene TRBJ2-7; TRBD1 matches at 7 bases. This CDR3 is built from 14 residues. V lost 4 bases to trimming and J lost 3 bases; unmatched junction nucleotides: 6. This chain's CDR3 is CASSWTGTDYEQYF. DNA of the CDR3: TGTGCCAGCAGTTGGACAGGAACGGACTACGAGCAGTACTTC.

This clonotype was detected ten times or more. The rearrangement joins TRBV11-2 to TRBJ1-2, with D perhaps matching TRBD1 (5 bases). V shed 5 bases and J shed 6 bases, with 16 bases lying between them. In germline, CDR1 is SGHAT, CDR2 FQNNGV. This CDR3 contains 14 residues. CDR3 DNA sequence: TGTGCCAGCAGCCAACAGGACGGTCTTGATGGCTACACCTTC. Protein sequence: CASSQQDGLDGYTF.

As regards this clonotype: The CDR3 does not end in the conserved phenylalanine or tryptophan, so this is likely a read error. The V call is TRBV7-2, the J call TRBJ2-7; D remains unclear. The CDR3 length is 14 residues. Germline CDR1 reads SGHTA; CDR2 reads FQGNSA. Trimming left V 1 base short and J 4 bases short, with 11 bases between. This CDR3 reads CASSLVISGYEQYY. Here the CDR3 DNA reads TGTGCCAGCAGCTTAGTAATCTCGGGTTACGAGCAGTACTAC.

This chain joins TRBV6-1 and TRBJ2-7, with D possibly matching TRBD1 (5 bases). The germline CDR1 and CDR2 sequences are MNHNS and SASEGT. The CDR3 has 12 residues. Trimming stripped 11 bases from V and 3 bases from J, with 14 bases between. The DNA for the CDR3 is TGTGCCTGCGGCGACAGTTACTACGAGCAGTACTTC. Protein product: CACGDSYYEQYF.

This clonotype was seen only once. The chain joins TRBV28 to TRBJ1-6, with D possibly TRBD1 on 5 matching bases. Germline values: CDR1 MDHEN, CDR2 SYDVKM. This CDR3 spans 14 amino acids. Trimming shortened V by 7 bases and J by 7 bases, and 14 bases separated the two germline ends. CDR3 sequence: CASMRGVLNSPLHF. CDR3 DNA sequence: TGTGCCAGCATGAGGGGCGTCCTCAATTCACCCCTCCACTTT.

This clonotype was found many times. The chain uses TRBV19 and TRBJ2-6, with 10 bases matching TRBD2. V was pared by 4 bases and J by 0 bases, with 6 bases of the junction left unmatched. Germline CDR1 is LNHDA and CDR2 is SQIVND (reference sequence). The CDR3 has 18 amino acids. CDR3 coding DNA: TGTGCCAGTAGTACGGGGACTAGCGTTAACTCTGGGGCCAACGTCCTGACTTTC. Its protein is CASSTGTSVNSGANVLTF.

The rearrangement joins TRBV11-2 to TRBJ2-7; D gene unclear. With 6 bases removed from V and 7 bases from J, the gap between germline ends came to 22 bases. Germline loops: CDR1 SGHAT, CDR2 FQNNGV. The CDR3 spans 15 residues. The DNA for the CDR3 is TGTGCCAGCAGTTACTCAACCGTAGGTGTTGAAGAGCAGTACTTC. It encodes CASSYSTVGVEEQYF.

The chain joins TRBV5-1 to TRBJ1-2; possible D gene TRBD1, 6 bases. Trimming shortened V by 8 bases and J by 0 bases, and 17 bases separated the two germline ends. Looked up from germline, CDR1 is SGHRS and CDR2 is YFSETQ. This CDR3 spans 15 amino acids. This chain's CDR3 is CARRKDRPPNYGYTF. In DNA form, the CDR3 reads TGCGCCAGGAGAAAAGACAGGCCACCTAACTATGGCTACACCTTC.

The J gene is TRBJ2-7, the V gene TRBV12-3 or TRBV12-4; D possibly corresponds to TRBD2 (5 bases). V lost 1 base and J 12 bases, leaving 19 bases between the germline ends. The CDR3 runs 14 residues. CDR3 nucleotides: TGTGCCAGCAGTTTAGAGGGTTCGGTTGGGAGTCGGTACTTC. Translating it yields CASSLEGSVGSRYF.

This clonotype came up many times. DNA for the CDR3: TGTGCCAGCAGCGTACATGGTGTGCGGGGGACGGACACTGAAGCTTTCTTT. It specifies CASSVHGVRGTDTEAFF. The chain employs TRBV11-2 and TRBJ1-1; TRBD1 might be the D (5 bases). Between the trimmed V and J ends, which lost 5 bases and 3 bases, there was a span of 22 bases. The CDR3 has 17 residues. The germline V gene has CDR1 SGHAT and CDR2 FQNNGV. Together with reference TRBV11-2 and TRBJ1-1, the CDR3 gives the full variable domain: EAGVAQSPRYKIIEKRQSVAFWCNPISGHATLYWYQQILGQGPKLLIQFQNNGVVDDSQLPKDRFSAERLKGVDSTLKIQPAKLEDSAVYLCASSVHGVRGTDTEAFFGQGTRLTVV.

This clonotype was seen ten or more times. In DNA form, the CDR3 reads TGTGCCAGCAGTTCCAGAGCAGGAGGCTCCTACGAGCAGTACTTC. It yields the protein CASSSRAGGSYEQYF. The rearrangement joins TRBV6-5 to TRBJ2-7; D may be TRBD2 (5 bases). CDR1 and CDR2 (germline): MNHEY, SVGAGI. The CDR3 sequence is 15 residues long. V was trimmed by 4 bases and J by 0 bases, leaving 13 bases between them.

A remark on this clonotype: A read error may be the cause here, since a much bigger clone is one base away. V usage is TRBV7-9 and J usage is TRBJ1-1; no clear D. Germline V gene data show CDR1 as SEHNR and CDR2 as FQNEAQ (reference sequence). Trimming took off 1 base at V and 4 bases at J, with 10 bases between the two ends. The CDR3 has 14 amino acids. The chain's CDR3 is CASSLGQLITEAFF. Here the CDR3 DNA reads TGTGCCAGCAGCTTAGGCCAACTGATCACTGAAGCTTTCTTT.

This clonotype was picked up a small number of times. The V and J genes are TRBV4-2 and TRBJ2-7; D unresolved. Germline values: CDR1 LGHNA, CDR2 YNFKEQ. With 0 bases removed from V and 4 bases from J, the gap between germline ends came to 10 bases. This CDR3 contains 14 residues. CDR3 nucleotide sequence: TGTGCCAGCAGCCAAGAAGGTCTGCCTTACGAGCAGTACTTC. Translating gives CASSQEGLPYEQYF.

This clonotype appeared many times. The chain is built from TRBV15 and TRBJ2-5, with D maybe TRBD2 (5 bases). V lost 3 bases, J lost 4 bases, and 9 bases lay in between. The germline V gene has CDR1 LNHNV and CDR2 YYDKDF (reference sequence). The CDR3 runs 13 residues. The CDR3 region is CATSSEGRETQYF. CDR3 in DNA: TGTGCCACCAGCAGTGAGGGAAGAGAGACCCAGTACTTC.